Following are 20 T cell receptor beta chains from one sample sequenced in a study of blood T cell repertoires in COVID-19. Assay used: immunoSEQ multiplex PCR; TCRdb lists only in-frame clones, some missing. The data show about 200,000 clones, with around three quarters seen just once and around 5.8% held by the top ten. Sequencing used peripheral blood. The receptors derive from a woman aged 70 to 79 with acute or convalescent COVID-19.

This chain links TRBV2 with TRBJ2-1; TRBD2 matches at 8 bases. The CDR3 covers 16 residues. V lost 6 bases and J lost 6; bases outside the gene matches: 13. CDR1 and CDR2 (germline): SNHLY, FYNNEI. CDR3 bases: TGTGCCAGCAGATCTGGGGGGGCTAGCGGGCTCAATGAGCAGTTCTTC. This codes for CASRSGGASGLNEQFF.

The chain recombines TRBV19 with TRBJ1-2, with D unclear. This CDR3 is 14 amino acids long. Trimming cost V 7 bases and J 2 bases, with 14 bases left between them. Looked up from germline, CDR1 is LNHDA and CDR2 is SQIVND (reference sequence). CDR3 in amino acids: CASKSGVGNYGYTF. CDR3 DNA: TGTGCCAGTAAGTCTGGTGTCGGGAACTATGGCTACACCTTC.

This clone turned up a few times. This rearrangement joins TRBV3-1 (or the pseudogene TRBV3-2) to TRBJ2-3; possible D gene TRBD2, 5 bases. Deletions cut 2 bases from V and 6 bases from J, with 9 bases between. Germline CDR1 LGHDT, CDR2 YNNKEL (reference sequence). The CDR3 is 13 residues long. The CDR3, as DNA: TGTGCCAGCAGCCAAAGGAGGAGGGATACGCAGTATTTT. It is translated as CASSQRRRDTQYF.

The CDR3 coding sequence is TGTGCCACCAAACGTAATAGCCGGGACAATCAGCCCCAGCATTTT. It encodes CATKRNSRDNQPQHF. The chain carries TRBV24-1 and TRBJ1-5; D gene uncertain. Trimming removed 8 bases from V and 3 bases from J, with 16 bases in between. CDR1 and CDR2 from the germline V gene are KGHDR and SFDVKD. This CDR3 contains 15 residues.

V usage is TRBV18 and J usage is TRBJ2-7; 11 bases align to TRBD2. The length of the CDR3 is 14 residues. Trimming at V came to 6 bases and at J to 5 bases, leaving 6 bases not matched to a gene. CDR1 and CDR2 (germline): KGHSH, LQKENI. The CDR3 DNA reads TGTGCCAGCTCCTTAGCGGGAGGGCCGGACGAGCAGTACTTC. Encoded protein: CASSLAGGPDEQYF.

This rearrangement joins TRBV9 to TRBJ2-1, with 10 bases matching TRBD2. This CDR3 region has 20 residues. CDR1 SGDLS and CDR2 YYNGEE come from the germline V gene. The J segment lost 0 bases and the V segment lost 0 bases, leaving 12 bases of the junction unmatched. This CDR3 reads CASSVAGISGRIGSYNEQFF. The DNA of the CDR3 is TGTGCCAGCAGCGTAGCTGGTATTAGCGGGAGGATCGGCTCCTACAATGAGCAGTTCTTC.

CDR3 residues: CASRPDRVQETQYF. In DNA, the CDR3 is TGTGCCAGCAGGCCCGACAGGGTACAAGAGACCCAGTACTTC. This chain connects TRBV6-5 to TRBJ2-5, with TRBD1 matching 7 bases. CDR1 MNHEY and CDR2 SVGAGI come from the germline V gene. The CDR3 covers 14 residues. Trimming cost V 6 bases and J 2 bases; bases outside gene matches: 6.

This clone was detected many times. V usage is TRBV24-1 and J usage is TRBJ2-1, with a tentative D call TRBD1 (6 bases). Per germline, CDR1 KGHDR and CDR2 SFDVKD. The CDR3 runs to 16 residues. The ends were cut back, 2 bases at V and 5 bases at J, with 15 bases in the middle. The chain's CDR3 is CATSDSQTRDNNEQFF. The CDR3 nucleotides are TGTGCCACCAGTGATTCCCAAACCAGGGACAACAATGAGCAGTTCTTC.

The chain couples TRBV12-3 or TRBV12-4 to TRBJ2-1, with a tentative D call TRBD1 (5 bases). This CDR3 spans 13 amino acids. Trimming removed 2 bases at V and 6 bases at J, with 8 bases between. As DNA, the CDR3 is TGTGCCAGCAGTTTACCCCAGGGCAATGAGCAGTTCTTC. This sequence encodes CASSLPQGNEQFF.

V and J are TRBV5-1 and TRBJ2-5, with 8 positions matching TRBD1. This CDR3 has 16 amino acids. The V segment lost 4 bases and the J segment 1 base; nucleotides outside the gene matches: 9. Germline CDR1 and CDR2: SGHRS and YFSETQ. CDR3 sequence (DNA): TGCGCCAGCAGCCCCCGGACCGGACAGGGCCAAGAGACCCAGTACTTC. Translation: CASSPRTGQGQETQYF.

The CDR3 sequence is CASSDRNTEAFF. The DNA for the CDR3 is TGTGCCAGCAGTGACAGGAACACTGAAGCTTTCTTT. The chain joins TRBV2 to TRBJ1-1; no definite D call. Germline-derived CDR1 and CDR2 are SNHLY and FYNNEI. This CDR3 spans 12 amino acids. Trimming stripped 3 bases from V and 1 base from J, with 3 bases between.

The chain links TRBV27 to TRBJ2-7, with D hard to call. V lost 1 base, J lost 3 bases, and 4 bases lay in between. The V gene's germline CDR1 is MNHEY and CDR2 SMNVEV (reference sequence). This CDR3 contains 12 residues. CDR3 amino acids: CASSLFLYEQYF. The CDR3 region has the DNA TGTGCCAGCAGTTTATTTCTCTACGAGCAGTACTTC.

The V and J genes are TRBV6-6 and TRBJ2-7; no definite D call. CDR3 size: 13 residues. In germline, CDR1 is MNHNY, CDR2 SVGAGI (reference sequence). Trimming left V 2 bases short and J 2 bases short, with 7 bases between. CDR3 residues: CASSYAEAYEQYF. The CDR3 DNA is TGTGCCAGCAGTTACGCAGAAGCCTACGAGCAGTACTTC.

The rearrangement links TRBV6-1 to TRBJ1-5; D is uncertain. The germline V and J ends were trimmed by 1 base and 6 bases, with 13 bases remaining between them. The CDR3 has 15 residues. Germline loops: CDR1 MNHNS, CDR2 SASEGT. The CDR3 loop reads CASSEGAGFSQPQHF. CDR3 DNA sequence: TGTGCCAGCAGTGAAGGGGCGGGCTTCAGTCAGCCCCAGCATTTT.

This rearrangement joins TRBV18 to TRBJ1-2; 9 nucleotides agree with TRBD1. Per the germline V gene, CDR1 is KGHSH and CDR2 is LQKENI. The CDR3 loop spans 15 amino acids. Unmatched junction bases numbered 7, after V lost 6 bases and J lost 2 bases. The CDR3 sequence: CASSQGQGANYGYTF. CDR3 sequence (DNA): TGTGCCAGCTCTCAGGGACAGGGTGCAAACTATGGCTACACCTTC.

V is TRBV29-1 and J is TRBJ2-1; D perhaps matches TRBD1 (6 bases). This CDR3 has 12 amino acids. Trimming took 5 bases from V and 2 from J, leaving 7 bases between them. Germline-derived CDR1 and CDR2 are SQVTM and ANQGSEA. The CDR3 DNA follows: TGCAGCGTTCACAGGGCCTACAATGAGCAGTTCTTC. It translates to CSVHRAYNEQFF.

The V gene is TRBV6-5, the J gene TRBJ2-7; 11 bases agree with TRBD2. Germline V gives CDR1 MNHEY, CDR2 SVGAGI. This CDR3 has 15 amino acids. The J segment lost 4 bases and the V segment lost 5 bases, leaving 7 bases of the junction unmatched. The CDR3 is CASSPLAGGFYEQYF. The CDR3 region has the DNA TGTGCCAGCAGTCCGTTAGCGGGAGGGTTTTACGAGCAGTACTTC.

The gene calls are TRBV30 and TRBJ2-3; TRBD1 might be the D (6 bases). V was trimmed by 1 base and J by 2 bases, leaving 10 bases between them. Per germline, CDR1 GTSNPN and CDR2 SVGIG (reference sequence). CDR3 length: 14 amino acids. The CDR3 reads CAWSGWDITDTQYF. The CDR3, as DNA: TGTGCCTGGAGTGGGTGGGACATCACAGATACGCAGTATTTT.

The CDR3 loop reads CASSPGRDFMNTEAFF. CDR3 bases: TGTGCCAGCAGCCCTGGACGGGACTTTATGAACACTGAAGCTTTCTTT. V usage is TRBV7-9 and J usage is TRBJ1-1; tentative D call: TRBD1 (5 bases). Per the germline V gene, CDR1 is SEHNR and CDR2 is FQNEAQ (reference sequence). The CDR3 is made up of 16 amino acids. Trimming stripped 5 bases from V and 0 bases from J, with 16 bases between.

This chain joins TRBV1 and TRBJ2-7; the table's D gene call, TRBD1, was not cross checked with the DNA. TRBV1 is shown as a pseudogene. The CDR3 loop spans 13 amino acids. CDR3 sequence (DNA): TGCACCAGCAGCGGACAGGGGGGTTCCGAGCAGTACTTC. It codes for CTSSGQGGSEQYF.